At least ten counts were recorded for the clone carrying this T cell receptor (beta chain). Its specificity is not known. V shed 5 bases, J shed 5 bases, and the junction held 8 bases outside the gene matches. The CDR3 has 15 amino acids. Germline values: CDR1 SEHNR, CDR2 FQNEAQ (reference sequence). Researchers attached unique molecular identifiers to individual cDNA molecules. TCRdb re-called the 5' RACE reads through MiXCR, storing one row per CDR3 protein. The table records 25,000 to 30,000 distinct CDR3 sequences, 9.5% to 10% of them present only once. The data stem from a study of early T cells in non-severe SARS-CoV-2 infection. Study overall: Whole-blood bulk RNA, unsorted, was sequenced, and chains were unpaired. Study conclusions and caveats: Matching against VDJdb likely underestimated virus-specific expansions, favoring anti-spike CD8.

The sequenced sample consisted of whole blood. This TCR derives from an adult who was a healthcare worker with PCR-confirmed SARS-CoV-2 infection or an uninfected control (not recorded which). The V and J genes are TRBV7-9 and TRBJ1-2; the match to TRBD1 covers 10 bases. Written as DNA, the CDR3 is TGTGCCAGCAGCCCTCGACAGGGGGCTCAGTATGGCTACACCTTC. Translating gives CASSPRQGAQYGYTF.